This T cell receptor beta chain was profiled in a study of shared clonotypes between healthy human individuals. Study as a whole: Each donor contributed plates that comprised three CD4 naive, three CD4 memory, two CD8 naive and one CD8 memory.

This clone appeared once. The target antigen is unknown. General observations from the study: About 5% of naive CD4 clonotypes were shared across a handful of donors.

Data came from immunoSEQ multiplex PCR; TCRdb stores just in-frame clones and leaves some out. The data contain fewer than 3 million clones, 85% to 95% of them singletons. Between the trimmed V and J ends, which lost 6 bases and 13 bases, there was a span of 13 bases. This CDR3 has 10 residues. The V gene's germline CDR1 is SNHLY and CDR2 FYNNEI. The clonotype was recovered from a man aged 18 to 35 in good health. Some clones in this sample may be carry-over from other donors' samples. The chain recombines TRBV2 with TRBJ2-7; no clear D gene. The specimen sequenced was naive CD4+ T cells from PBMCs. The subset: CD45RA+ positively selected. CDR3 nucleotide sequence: TGTGCCAGCAGAAGGGCTCAGGACTACTTC. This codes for CASRRAQDYF.